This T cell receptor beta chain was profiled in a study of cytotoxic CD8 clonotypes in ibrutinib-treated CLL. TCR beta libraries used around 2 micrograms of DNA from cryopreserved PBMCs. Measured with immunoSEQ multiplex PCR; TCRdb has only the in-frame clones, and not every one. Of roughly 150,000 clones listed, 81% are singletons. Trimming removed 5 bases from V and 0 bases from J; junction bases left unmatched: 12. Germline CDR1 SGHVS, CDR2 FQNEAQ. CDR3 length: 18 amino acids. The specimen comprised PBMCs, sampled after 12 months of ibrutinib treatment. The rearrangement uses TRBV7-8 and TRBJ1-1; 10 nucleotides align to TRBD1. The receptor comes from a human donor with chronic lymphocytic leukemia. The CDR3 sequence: CASSPRTGGIAMNTEAFF. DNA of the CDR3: TGTGCCAGCAGCCCCCGGACAGGGGGGATCGCCATGAACACTGAAGCTTTCTTT.